This T cell receptor beta chain is drawn from a study of metastatic and nonmetastatic thyroid tumors. MiXCR re-clonotyped the PCR reads for TCRdb. This table has about 27,000 clones, more than 14% appearing once. In this sample, this clone turned up many times. Trimming took 0 bases from V and 6 from J; bases not matched to a gene: 2. The germline CDR1 and CDR2 sequences are SGHRS and YFSETQ. The CDR3 is 14 residues long. Every patient underwent thyroid surgery untreated. The chain has TRBV5-1 and TRBJ2-2; 7 nucleotides agree with TRBD1. Source material: blood. The sequence was collected from a male donor with papillary thyroid cancer or a benign thyroid nodule (not recorded which). Some clones in this sample may be carry-over from other donors' samples. CDR3 protein: CASSLGQGAGELFF. In nucleotides, the CDR3 is TGCGCCAGCAGCTTGGGGCAGGGGGCCGGGGAGCTGTTTTTT. Full variable domain (missing parts from reference TRBV5-1 and TRBJ2-2): KAGVTQTPRYLIKTRGQQVTLSCSPISGHRSVSWYQQTPGQGLQFLFEYFSETQRNKGNFPGRFSGRQFSNSRSEMNVSTLELGDSALYLCASSLGQGAGELFFGEGSRLTVL.